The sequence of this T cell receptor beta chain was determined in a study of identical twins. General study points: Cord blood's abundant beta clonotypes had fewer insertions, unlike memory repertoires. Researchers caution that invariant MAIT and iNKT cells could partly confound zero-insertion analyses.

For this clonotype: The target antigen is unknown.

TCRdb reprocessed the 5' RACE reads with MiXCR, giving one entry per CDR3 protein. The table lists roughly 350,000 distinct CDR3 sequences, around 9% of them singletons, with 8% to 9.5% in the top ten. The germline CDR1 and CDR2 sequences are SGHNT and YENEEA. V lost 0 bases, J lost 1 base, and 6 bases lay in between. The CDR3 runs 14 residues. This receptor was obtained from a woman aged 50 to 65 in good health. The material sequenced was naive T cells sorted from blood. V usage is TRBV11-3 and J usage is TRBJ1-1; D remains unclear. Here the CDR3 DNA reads TGTGCCAGCAGCTTAGAATTGACGAACACTGAAGCTTTCTTT. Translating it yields CASSLELTNTEAFF.